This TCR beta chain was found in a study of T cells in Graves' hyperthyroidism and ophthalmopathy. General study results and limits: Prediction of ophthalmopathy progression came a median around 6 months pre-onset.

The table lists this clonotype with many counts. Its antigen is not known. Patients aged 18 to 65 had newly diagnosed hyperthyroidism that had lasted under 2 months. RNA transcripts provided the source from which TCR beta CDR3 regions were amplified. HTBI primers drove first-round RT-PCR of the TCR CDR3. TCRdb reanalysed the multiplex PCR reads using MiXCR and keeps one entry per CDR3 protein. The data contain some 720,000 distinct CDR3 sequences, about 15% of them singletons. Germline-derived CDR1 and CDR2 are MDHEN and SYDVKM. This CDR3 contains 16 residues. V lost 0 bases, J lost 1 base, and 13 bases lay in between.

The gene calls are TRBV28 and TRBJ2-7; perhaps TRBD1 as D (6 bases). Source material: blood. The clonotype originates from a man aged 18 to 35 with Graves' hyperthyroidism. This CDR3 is CASSLWAARGSYEQYF. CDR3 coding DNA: TGTGCCAGCAGTTTATGGGCAGCCAGGGGATCCTACGAGCAGTACTTC.